The subject of this entry is one TCR beta chain. Its antigen target is currently unknown. Qualities for individual bases were not recorded, and no much larger clone is one base off. The sample originates from a study of cytomegalovirus exposure and HLA in healthy donors (dated by TCRdb to 2017 to 2019). Regarding the study in general: The 500 to 700 repertoires of the first cohort and the 95 to 150 validation repertoires were produced on the same platform, according to a later analysis. The study aimed to test whether signatures of past pathogen exposure could be identified by cataloging public T cell receptors. Besides the first cohort of 666 subjects, a separate validation cohort made up of over 95 different subjects was used. To predict cytomegalovirus infection status, the study brought together high-throughput TCR immunosequencing, statistical association of individual TCRs with disease status, and machine learning.

The library relied on the immunoSEQ multiplex PCR assay. On the authors' methods: A statistical classification framework was built to diagnose cytomegalovirus status from the catalog of TCR beta chain sequences. In its TCRdb copy, this immuneACCESS table keeps in-frame sequences only and misses some clones. Where compared with another copy, unresolved V genes explain less than half of these, and the others have no known cause. The DNA was the basis for D and trimming; V, J and clone size are from that table. The sample table records more than 55,000 clones; 80% to 95% of these occur just once. Around 2.8% of the sample is in the top ten clones. Separate from the approximately 700-subject first cohort, the validation cohort of about 110 subjects was the group to which the donors belonged. Overall study outcomes, separate from this receptor: In the study, some 180 TCR beta chains were listed as associated with cytomegalovirus. The authors suggested that the approach could potentially be generalized to other disease states and immunological phenotypes. Three of the identified cytomegalovirus-associated TCR beta chains were confirmed in vitro to be specific for cytomegalovirus antigens. A later analysis had no HLA typing for the validation cohort, so co-occurrence there was scored across all 110 or so repertoires. Most TCR sequences were seen in very few donors, while some public TCRs were found in many individuals. In both the original and validation cohorts, the classifier was reported to diagnose cytomegalovirus status with high specificity and sensitivity. Of the cluster scores, approximately 94% were above 0 in a later analysis, which found that TCRs clustered in the first cohort also tended to co-occur in the roughly 130 validation repertoires.

Deletion took 0 bases off V and 3 bases off J, with a span of 8 bases between the germline ends. Measured from the cysteine to the phenylalanine, the CDR3 is 15 residues long. Only the CDR3 portion is preserved as DNA: 45 bases, with reading frame beginning at the first base. CDR1 is given as MNHEY and CDR2 as SVGAGI, both from the germline V gene. The origin of this receptor is a young man in good health and CMV-seronegative. The chain uses TRBV6-5 and TRBJ1-4; possibly the D gene is TRBD1, per 6 matching bases. The specimen sequenced was PBMCs. The nucleotides are TGTGCCAGCAGTTACTCATGGGGGCCTAATGAAAAACTGTTTTTT. The resulting protein is CASSYSWGPNEKLFF.